Listed below are T cell receptor beta chains from one sample, sequenced in a study of T cell responses to AZD1222 COVID-19 vaccine. Sequencing was performed with immunoSEQ multiplex PCR; in TCRdb, only in-frame clones are kept and a portion is missing. This table has some 86,000 clones, around 73% appearing once. The sample here was peripheral blood, taken on day 0 of AZD1222 vaccination. Receptors originate from an adult in good health. CDR3s include the opening cysteine and the closing phenylalanine or tryptophan. The D gene is left open where the match is weak. Clone size appears in some rows only: once, few, many, or a class for an expanded clone.

clone size: once; V gene: TRBV28; J gene: TRBJ1-1; D gene: NA; CDR3 protein: CASSRPREDTEAFF; CDR3 DNA: TGTGCCAGCAGCCGCCCAAGGGAAGACACTGAAGCTTTCTTT
clone size: few; V gene: TRBV3-1/TRBV3-2; J gene: TRBJ2-1; D gene: TRBD2; CDR3 protein: CASSRWTSGKNEQFF; CDR3 DNA: TGTGCCAGCAGCCGATGGACTAGCGGGAAGAATGAGCAGTTCTTC
clone size: NA; V gene: TRBV10-2; J gene: TRBJ1-1; D gene: NA; CDR3 protein: CASSALGHRNTEAFF; CDR3 DNA: TGCGCCAGCAGTGCTTTAGGACACCGGAACACTGAAGCTTTCTTT
clone size: once; V gene: TRBV6-5; J gene: TRBJ2-2; D gene: NA; CDR3 protein: CASSESLGNTGELFF; CDR3 DNA: TGTGCCAGCAGCGAGTCACTAGGTAACACCGGGGAGCTGTTTTTT
clone size: NA; V gene: TRBV6-4; J gene: TRBJ1-1; D gene: NA; CDR3 protein: CASSDGYPPNTEAFF; CDR3 DNA: TGTGCCAGCAGTGACGGGTATCCCCCGAACACTGAAGCTTTCTTT
clone size: NA; V gene: TRBV15; J gene: TRBJ1-2; D gene: NA; CDR3 protein: CATSRDSSGYTF; CDR3 DNA: TGTGCCACCAGCAGAGATTCATCTGGCTACACCTTC
clone size: NA; V gene: TRBV28; J gene: TRBJ1-2; D gene: NA; CDR3 protein: CASSLVYNYGYTF; CDR3 DNA: TGTGCCAGCAGTTTAGTCTACAACTATGGCTACACCTTC
clone size: NA; V gene: TRBV5-8; J gene: TRBJ1-1; D gene: NA; CDR3 protein: CASSLDRATEAFF; CDR3 DNA: TGTGCCAGCAGCTTGGACAGGGCCACTGAAGCTTTCTTT
clone size: few; V gene: TRBV19; J gene: TRBJ2-2; D gene: TRBD2; CDR3 protein: CASTLAGANTGELFF; CDR3 DNA: TGTGCCAGTACCCTAGCGGGAGCGAACACCGGGGAGCTGTTTTTT
clone size: NA; V gene: TRBV29-1; J gene: TRBJ1-4; D gene: TRBD1; CDR3 protein: CSVPGGTGATNEKLFF; CDR3 DNA: TGCAGCGTTCCGGGGGGGACAGGAGCAACTAATGAAAAACTGTTTTTT
clone size: NA; V gene: TRBV24-1; J gene: TRBJ1-2; D gene: NA; CDR3 protein: CATSDRYYGYTF; CDR3 DNA: TGTGCCACCAGTGACCGATACTATGGCTACACCTTC
clone size: NA; V gene: TRBV4-3; J gene: TRBJ2-3; D gene: TRBD1; CDR3 protein: CASSQPGQPGGTDTQYF; CDR3 DNA: TGCGCCAGCAGCCAACCGGGACAGCCTGGAGGCACAGATACGCAGTATTTT
clone size: NA; V gene: TRBV20-1; J gene: TRBJ2-5; D gene: TRBD2; CDR3 protein: CSASVAGVGETQYF; CDR3 DNA: TGCAGTGCTAGTGTAGCGGGAGTCGGGGAGACCCAGTACTTC
clone size: NA; V gene: TRBV18; J gene: TRBJ2-1; D gene: TRBD2; CDR3 protein: CASSPPRLAGKDNEQFF; CDR3 DNA: TGTGCCAGCTCACCACCGCGACTAGCGGGAAAGGACAATGAGCAGTTCTTC
clone size: NA; V gene: TRBV29-1; J gene: TRBJ2-1; D gene: TRBD2; CDR3 protein: CSVVVWLAGRVYNTYNEQFF; CDR3 DNA: TGCAGCGTTGTTGTTTGGCTAGCGGGGAGAGTGTACAATACCTACAATGAGCAGTTCTTC
clone size: NA; V gene: TRBV27; J gene: TRBJ2-1; D gene: NA; CDR3 protein: CASSLAGWRNEQFF; CDR3 DNA: TGTGCCAGCAGTTTAGCAGGGTGGAGGAATGAGCAGTTCTTC
clone size: NA; V gene: TRBV3-1/TRBV3-2; J gene: TRBJ2-1; D gene: NA; CDR3 protein: CASSQAIGYNEQFF; CDR3 DNA: TGTGCCAGCAGCCAGGCTATTGGATACAATGAGCAGTTCTTC
clone size: NA; V gene: TRBV5-6; J gene: TRBJ2-1; D gene: TRBD2; CDR3 protein: CASSLGPGTSFFNEQFF; CDR3 DNA: TGTGCCAGCAGCTTGGGTCCAGGGACTAGTTTTTTCAATGAGCAGTTCTTC
clone size: few; V gene: TRBV28; J gene: TRBJ1-1; D gene: NA; CDR3 protein: CASSFWGSGTEAFF; CDR3 DNA: TGTGCCAGCAGTTTCTGGGGAAGTGGAACTGAAGCTTTCTTT
clone size: few; V gene: TRBV2; J gene: TRBJ1-2; D gene: TRBD1; CDR3 protein: CASKPGDRGLGYTF; CDR3 DNA: TGTGCCAGCAAACCCGGTGACAGGGGGCTTGGCTACACCTTC
clone size: once; V gene: TRBV5-1; J gene: TRBJ2-7; D gene: NA; CDR3 protein: CASSFYRSSYEQYF; CDR3 DNA: TGCGCCAGCAGCTTCTACAGGAGCTCCTACGAGCAGTACTTC
clone size: once; V gene: TRBV29-1; J gene: TRBJ2-5; D gene: TRBD1; CDR3 protein: CSVVMDRSEGTQYF; CDR3 DNA: TGCAGCGTTGTAATGGACAGGTCGGAAGGGACCCAGTACTTC
clone size: NA; V gene: TRBV19; J gene: TRBJ1-2; D gene: NA; CDR3 protein: CASSMGRGGYTF; CDR3 DNA: TGTGCCAGTAGTATGGGTAGAGGTGGCTACACCTTC
clone size: few; V gene: TRBV7-2; J gene: TRBJ1-6; D gene: NA; CDR3 protein: CASSSVRWGQGNSPLHF; CDR3 DNA: TGTGCCAGCAGCTCCGTTCGATGGGGGCAGGGTAATTCACCCCTCCACTTT
clone size: few; V gene: TRBV5-6; J gene: TRBJ2-7; D gene: TRBD1; CDR3 protein: CASSRGQRVYEQYF; CDR3 DNA: TGTGCCAGCAGCAGGGGACAGCGAGTTTACGAGCAGTACTTC
clone size: once; V gene: TRBV9; J gene: TRBJ1-6; D gene: NA; CDR3 protein: CASSVEGSPLHF; CDR3 DNA: TGTGCCAGCAGCGTAGAAGGATCACCCCTCCACTTT
clone size: NA; V gene: TRBV6-1; J gene: TRBJ1-3; D gene: NA; CDR3 protein: CASSEVYVRSSGNTIYF; CDR3 DNA: TGTGCCAGCAGTGAAGTTTACGTTCGGAGCTCTGGAAACACCATATATTTT
clone size: NA; V gene: TRBV11-2; J gene: TRBJ2-1; D gene: TRBD2; CDR3 protein: CASSLRLAGIYNEQFF; CDR3 DNA: TGTGCCAGCAGCCTACGGCTAGCGGGCATTTACAATGAGCAGTTCTTC
clone size: NA; V gene: TRBV6-5; J gene: TRBJ2-7; D gene: TRBD1; CDR3 protein: CASRRQGRYEQYF; CDR3 DNA: TGTGCCAGCAGACGACAGGGGAGGTACGAGCAGTACTTC
clone size: NA; V gene: TRBV4-3; J gene: TRBJ2-3; D gene: NA; CDR3 protein: CASSQGGGVFTDTQYF; CDR3 DNA: TGCGCCAGCAGCCAAGGCGGTGGTGTATTCACAGATACGCAGTATTTT
clone size: NA; V gene: TRBV25-1; J gene: TRBJ1-1; D gene: TRBD1; CDR3 protein: CASGRDSYTEAFF; CDR3 DNA: TGTGCCAGCGGACGGGACAGCTACACTGAAGCTTTCTTT
clone size: NA; V gene: TRBV6-2/TRBV6-3; J gene: TRBJ2-7; D gene: TRBD2; CDR3 protein: CASSIAGYSYEQYF; CDR3 DNA: TGTGCCAGCAGTATAGCGGGCTACTCCTACGAGCAGTACTTC
clone size: NA; V gene: TRBV27; J gene: TRBJ1-5; D gene: TRBD1; CDR3 protein: CASRTGYQPQHF; CDR3 DNA: TGTGCCAGCAGGACAGGGTATCAGCCCCAGCATTTT
clone size: NA; V gene: TRBV3-1/TRBV3-2; J gene: TRBJ1-3; D gene: NA; CDR3 protein: CASQDRNTIYF; CDR3 DNA: TGTGCCAGCCAGGATAGGAACACCATATATTTT
clone size: NA; V gene: TRBV10-2; J gene: TRBJ1-5; D gene: TRBD1; CDR3 protein: CASSVSGGGQPQHF; CDR3 DNA: TGCGCCAGCAGTGTATCAGGGGGCGGTCAGCCCCAGCATTTT
clone size: once; V gene: TRBV18; J gene: TRBJ2-7; D gene: TRBD2; CDR3 protein: CASSRSGRSYEQYF; CDR3 DNA: TGTGCCAGCTCGCGAAGCGGGAGGTCCTACGAGCAGTACTTC
clone size: NA; V gene: TRBV4-3; J gene: TRBJ1-2; D gene: TRBD1; CDR3 protein: CASSQDEAGGEYGYTF; CDR3 DNA: TGCGCCAGCAGCCAAGATGAAGCAGGGGGGGAGTATGGCTACACCTTC
clone size: NA; V gene: TRBV7-9; J gene: TRBJ2-3; D gene: NA; CDR3 protein: CASSFMAGHTDTQYF; CDR3 DNA: TGTGCCAGCAGCTTTATGGCAGGGCACACGGATACGCAGTATTTT
clone size: NA; V gene: TRBV10-3; J gene: TRBJ2-3; D gene: NA; CDR3 protein: CAISTGLASDTQYF; CDR3 DNA: TGTGCCATCAGTACGGGCCTAGCTTCAGATACGCAGTATTTT
clone size: NA; V gene: TRBV3-1/TRBV3-2; J gene: TRBJ1-3; D gene: NA; CDR3 protein: CASRIGEYGNTIYF; CDR3 DNA: TGTGCCAGCAGGATAGGGGAATATGGAAACACCATATATTTT
clone size: few; V gene: TRBV5-1; J gene: TRBJ1-2; D gene: NA; CDR3 protein: CASSYGQSYGYTF; CDR3 DNA: TGCGCCAGCAGCTACGGACAGAGCTATGGCTACACCTTC
clone size: few; V gene: TRBV3-1/TRBV3-2; J gene: TRBJ1-2; D gene: NA; CDR3 protein: CASSRQDNYGYTF; CDR3 DNA: TGTGCCAGCAGCCGACAGGACAACTATGGCTACACCTTC
clone size: NA; V gene: TRBV29-1; J gene: TRBJ2-1; D gene: NA; CDR3 protein: CSVVPSAPEGDEQFF; CDR3 DNA: TGCAGCGTTGTCCCTTCCGCGCCAGAGGGTGATGAGCAGTTCTTC
clone size: NA; V gene: TRBV2; J gene: TRBJ1-5; D gene: NA; CDR3 protein: CASSQLASNQPQHF; CDR3 DNA: TGTGCCAGCAGTCAACTAGCTAGCAATCAGCCCCAGCATTTT
clone size: NA; V gene: TRBV11-2; J gene: TRBJ2-1; D gene: NA; CDR3 protein: CASSLDMWLGAVGQFF; CDR3 DNA: TGTGCCAGCAGCTTAGATATGTGGCTAGGGGCAGTTGGGCAGTTCTTC
clone size: NA; V gene: TRBV2; J gene: TRBJ2-1; D gene: TRBD2; CDR3 protein: CAIRTKDSGGVNEQFF; CDR3 DNA: TGTGCCATCCGAACCAAAGACTCGGGGGGAGTAAATGAGCAGTTCTTC
clone size: NA; V gene: TRBV5-1; J gene: TRBJ1-1; D gene: TRBD1; CDR3 protein: CASTSLTGANTEAFF; CDR3 DNA: TGCGCCAGCACCTCCCTGACAGGGGCGAACACTGAAGCTTTCTTT
clone size: few; V gene: TRBV5-1; J gene: TRBJ1-2; D gene: TRBD1; CDR3 protein: CASSPLATGDGYTF; CDR3 DNA: TGCGCCAGCAGCCCCCTTGCGACAGGGGATGGCTACACCTTC
clone size: few; V gene: TRBV21-1; J gene: TRBJ2-7; D gene: NA; CDR3 protein: CASSIDRTVGPYEQYF; CDR3 DNA: TGTGCCAGCAGCATCGACAGGACGGTGGGGCCATACGAGCAGTACTTC
clone size: NA; V gene: TRBV7-8; J gene: TRBJ1-4; D gene: NA; CDR3 protein: CASSSSRDTSWDEKLFF; CDR3 DNA: TGTGCCAGCAGCTCCTCCCGGGACACCTCGTGGGATGAAAAACTGTTTTTT
clone size: NA; V gene: TRBV7-6; J gene: TRBJ1-1; D gene: NA; CDR3 protein: CASSLDDGALTEAFF; CDR3 DNA: TGTGCCAGCAGCTTAGACGATGGGGCTCTCACTGAAGCTTTCTTT
clone size: NA; V gene: TRBV5-1; J gene: TRBJ1-2; D gene: NA; CDR3 protein: CASSLSGGMGYGYTF; CDR3 DNA: TGCGCCAGCAGCTTGAGTGGGGGCATGGGCTATGGCTACACCTTC
clone size: few; V gene: TRBV21-1; J gene: TRBJ2-4; D gene: NA; CDR3 protein: CASSKVARLCTRFVRTKNIQYF; CDR3 DNA: TGTGCCAGCAGCAAAGTGGCTAGATTGTGTACTAGATTCGTTCGAACCAAAAACATTCAGTACTTC
clone size: NA; V gene: TRBV29-1; J gene: TRBJ1-2; D gene: NA; CDR3 protein: CSVESRREGYTF; CDR3 DNA: TGCAGCGTTGAAAGTCGCAGAGAAGGCTACACCTTC
clone size: NA; V gene: TRBV4-1; J gene: TRBJ2-6; D gene: NA; CDR3 protein: CASRSLAGANVLTF; CDR3 DNA: TGCGCCAGCAGATCGTTAGCTGGGGCCAACGTCCTGACTTTC